This TCR beta chain was found in a study of blood T cell repertoires in COVID-19. Study as a whole: The origin of the acute and convalescent COVID-19 samples was the United States, Italy and Spain. Sample material is recorded as cDNA or gDNA derived from T cells, B-cell-depleted T cells, or PBMCs.

This clone has just a few counts. The CDR3 is made up of 15 amino acids. CDR1 SEHNR and CDR2 FQNEAQ come from the germline V gene (reference sequence). With 5 bases clipped from V and 3 bases from J, the junction kept 10 bases outside the gene matches. Authors' methods: Estimates of nucleated cell counts were drawn from the amplification of reference gene primers. Sequencing was performed with immunoSEQ multiplex PCR; in TCRdb, only in-frame clones are kept and a portion is missing. That table supplies the V and J calls and clone size; D and trimming were determined from the DNA. The sample consists of 84,000 or so clones, roughly 88% of them appearing once.

The origin of this receptor is a man between 65 and 80 years old with acute or convalescent COVID-19. The gene calls are TRBV7-9 and TRBJ2-7; 7 nucleotides line up with TRBD1. Material: peripheral blood. Here the CDR3 reads CASSPSRQGIYEQYF. DNA for the CDR3: TGTGCCAGCAGCCCAAGCCGACAGGGAATCTACGAGCAGTACTTC.